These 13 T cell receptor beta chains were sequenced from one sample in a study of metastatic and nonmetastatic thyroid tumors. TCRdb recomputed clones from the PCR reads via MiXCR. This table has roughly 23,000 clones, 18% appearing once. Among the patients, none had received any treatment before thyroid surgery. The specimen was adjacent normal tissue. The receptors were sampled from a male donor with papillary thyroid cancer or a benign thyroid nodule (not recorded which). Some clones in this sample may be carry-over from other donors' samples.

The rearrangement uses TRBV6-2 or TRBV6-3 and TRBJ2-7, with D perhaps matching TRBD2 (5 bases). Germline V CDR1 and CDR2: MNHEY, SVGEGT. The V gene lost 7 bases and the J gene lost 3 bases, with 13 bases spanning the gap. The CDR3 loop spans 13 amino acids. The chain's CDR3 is CASIKAEGYEQYV. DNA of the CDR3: TGTGCCAGCATAAAAGCGGAAGGCTACGAGCAGTACGTC.

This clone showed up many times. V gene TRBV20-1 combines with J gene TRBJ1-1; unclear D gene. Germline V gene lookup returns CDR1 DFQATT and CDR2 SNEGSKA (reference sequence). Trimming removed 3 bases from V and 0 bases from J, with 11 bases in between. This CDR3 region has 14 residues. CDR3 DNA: TGCAGTGCTAGGCGGCGGCAGATGAACACTGAAGCTTTCTTT. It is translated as CSARRRQMNTEAFF.

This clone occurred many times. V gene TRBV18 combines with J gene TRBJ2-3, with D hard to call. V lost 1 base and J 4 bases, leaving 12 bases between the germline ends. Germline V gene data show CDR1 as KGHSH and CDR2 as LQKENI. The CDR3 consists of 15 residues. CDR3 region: CASSPRSSQSDTQYF. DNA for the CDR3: TGTGCCAGCTCACCACGATCAAGTCAGTCAGATACGCAGTATTTT.

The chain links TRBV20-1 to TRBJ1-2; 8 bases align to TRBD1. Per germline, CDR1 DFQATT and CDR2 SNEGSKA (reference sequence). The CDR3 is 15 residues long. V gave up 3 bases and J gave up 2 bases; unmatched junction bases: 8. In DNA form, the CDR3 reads TGCAGTGCTAGGAACCCCTGGGACAGGAACTATGGCTACACCTTC. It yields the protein CSARNPWDRNYGYTF.

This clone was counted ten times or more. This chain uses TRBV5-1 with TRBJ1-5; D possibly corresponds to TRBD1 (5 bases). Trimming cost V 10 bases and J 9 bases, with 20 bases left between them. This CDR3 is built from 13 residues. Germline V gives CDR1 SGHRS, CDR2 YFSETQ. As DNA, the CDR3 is TGCGCCGCTAAGGGACGGGTCCTAGGGCCCCAGCATTTT. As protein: CAAKGRVLGPQHF.

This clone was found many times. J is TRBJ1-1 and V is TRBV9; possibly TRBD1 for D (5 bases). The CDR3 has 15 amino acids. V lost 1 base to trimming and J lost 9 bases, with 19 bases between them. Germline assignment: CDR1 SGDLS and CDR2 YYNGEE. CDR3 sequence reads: CASSVTPGTVAKAFF. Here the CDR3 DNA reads TGTGCCAGCAGCGTAACCCCCGGGACGGTGGCGAAAGCTTTCTTT. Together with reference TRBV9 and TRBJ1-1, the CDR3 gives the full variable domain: DSGVTQTPKHLITATGQRVTLRCSPRSGDLSVYWYQQSLDQGLQFLIQYYNGEERAKGNILERFSAQQFPDLHSELNLSSLELGDSALYFCASSVTPGTVAKAFFGQGTRLTVV.

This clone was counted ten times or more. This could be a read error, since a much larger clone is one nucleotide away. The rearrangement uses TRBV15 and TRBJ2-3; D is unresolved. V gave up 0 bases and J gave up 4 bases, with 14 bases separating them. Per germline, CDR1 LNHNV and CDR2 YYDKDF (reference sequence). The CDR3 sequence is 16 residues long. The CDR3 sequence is CATSRDLAVDADTQYF. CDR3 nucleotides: TGTGCCACCAGCAGAGATTTGGCGGTCGACGCAGATACGCAGTATTTT.

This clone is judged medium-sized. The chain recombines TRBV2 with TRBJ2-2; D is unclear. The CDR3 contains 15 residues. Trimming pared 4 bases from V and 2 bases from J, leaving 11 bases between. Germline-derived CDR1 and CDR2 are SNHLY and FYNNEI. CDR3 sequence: CASSVLSLNTGELFF. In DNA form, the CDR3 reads TGTGCCAGCAGTGTATTGAGTCTCAACACCGGGGAGCTGTTTTTT.

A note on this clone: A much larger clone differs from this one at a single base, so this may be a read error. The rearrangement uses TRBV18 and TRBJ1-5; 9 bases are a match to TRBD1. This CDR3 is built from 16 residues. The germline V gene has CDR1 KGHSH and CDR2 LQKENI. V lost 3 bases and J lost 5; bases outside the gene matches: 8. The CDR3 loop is CASSPSRQGVDQPQHF. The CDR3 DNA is TGTGCCAGCTCACCTTCTCGACAGGGGGTTGATCAGCCCCAGCATTTT.

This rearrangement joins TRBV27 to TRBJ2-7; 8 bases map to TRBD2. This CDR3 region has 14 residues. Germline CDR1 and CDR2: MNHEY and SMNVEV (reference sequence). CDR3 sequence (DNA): TGTACCACCCGGACAAGCGGGAGCGGCTACGAGCTGTACGTC. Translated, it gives CTTRTSGSGYELYV.

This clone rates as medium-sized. CDR3 protein: CASSPSYEQYF. The CDR3 DNA reads TGTGCCAGCAGTCCGTCCTACGAGCAGTACTTC. This sequence joins TRBV6-1 and TRBJ2-7; no firm D call. The CDR3 loop spans 11 amino acids. Germline CDR1 MNHNS, CDR2 SASEGT. V was shortened by 5 bases and J by 1 base, with 3 bases between the two germline ends.

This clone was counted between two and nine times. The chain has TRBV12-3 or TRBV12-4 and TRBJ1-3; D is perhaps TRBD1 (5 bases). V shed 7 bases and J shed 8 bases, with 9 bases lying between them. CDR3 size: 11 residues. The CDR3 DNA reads TGTGCCAGCACCCTAGGGGACACCATATATTTT. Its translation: CASTLGDTIYF.

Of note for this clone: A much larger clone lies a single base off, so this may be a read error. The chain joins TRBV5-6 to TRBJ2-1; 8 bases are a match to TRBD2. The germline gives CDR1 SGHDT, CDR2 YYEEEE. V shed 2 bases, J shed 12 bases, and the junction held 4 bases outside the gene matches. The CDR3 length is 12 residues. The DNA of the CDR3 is TGTGCCAGCAGCTTTGGTAGCGGGGTGCAGTTCTTC. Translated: CASSFGSGVQFF.